These 28 T cell receptor beta chains were all obtained from the same sample, sequenced in a study of OX40 agonist ivuxolimab in advanced cancers. Here immunoSEQ multiplex PCR was the method, and the copy in TCRdb shows in-frame clones only, minus some. The sample yields 71,000 or so clones, roughly 92% seen once. This specimen consisted of CD4+ or CD8+ T cells sorted from blood, obtained in a trial of the OX40 agonist ivuxolimab. Receptors originate from an adult with an advanced solid tumor such as melanoma, head and neck, liver or kidney cancer.

This clone was picked up a small number of times. The chain couples TRBV19 to TRBJ1-6; D is possibly TRBD1 (5 bases). Per the germline V gene, CDR1 is LNHDA and CDR2 is SQIVND (reference sequence). V lost 3 bases and J lost 9, with 15 bases in between. The CDR3 has 15 amino acids. Written as DNA, the CDR3 is TGTGCCAGTAGTATGGGGCAGGGATTTCGTTCACCCCTCCACTTT. Protein: CASSMGQGFRSPLHF. Full variable domain (remainder filled in from reference TRBV19 and TRBJ1-6): DGGITQSPKYLFRKEGQNVTLSCEQNLNHDAMYWYRQDPGQGLRLIYYSQIVNDFQKGDIAEGYSVSREKKESFPLTVTSAQKNPTAFYLCASSMGQGFRSPLHFGNGTRLTVT.

This sequence joins TRBV6-1 and TRBJ1-5; 10 positions agree with TRBD1. The length of the CDR3 is 16 residues. CDR1 MNHNS and CDR2 SASEGT come from the germline V gene. The J segment lost 4 bases and the V segment lost 2 bases, leaving 5 bases of the junction unmatched. DNA of the CDR3: TGTGCCAGCAGTGAACCCCCGGGACAGGGGAATCAGCCCCAGCATTTT. Protein: CASSEPPGQGNQPQHF.

The chain combines TRBV9 with TRBJ2-3; 13 positions agree with TRBD2. CDR3 size: 18 residues. The germline V gene has CDR1 SGDLS and CDR2 YYNGEE. The junction had 7 bases not matched to a gene; V was cut back by 3 bases and J by 0 bases. CDR3 protein: CASSGGTSGALSTDTQYF. CDR3 sequence (DNA): TGTGCCAGCAGCGGGGGGACTAGCGGGGCCCTTAGCACAGATACGCAGTATTTT.

V usage is TRBV27 and J usage is TRBJ1-1; TRBD1 is a possible D gene (6 bases). Germline V CDR1 and CDR2: MNHEY, SMNVEV (reference sequence). Trimming took 6 bases from V and 5 from J, leaving 16 bases between them. This CDR3 contains 14 residues. The chain's CDR3 is CASSPGGGGTEAFF. CDR3 coding DNA: TGTGCCAGCAGCCCTGGAGGGGGGGGGACTGAAGCTTTCTTT.

The genes are TRBV4-1 and TRBJ1-1; D is unresolved. CDR3 length: 16 amino acids. The V and J ends lost 0 bases and 2 bases respectively, with 13 bases between them. CDR1 and CDR2 from the germline V gene are MGHRA and YSYEKL. The CDR3 DNA follows: TGCGCCAGCAGCCAAGACCCGAGAGGGATTAACACTGAAGCTTTCTTT. This gives the protein CASSQDPRGINTEAFF.

The chain has TRBV7-9 and TRBJ2-7; D unresolved. The CDR3 consists of 13 residues. V was pared by 3 bases and J by 0 bases, with 6 bases between. In germline, CDR1 is SEHNR, CDR2 FQNEAQ (reference sequence). CDR3 sequence reads: CASSFRVSYEQYF. In DNA, the CDR3 is TGTGCCAGCAGCTTTAGGGTCTCCTACGAGCAGTACTTC. Filled out from reference TRBV7-9 and TRBJ2-7, the complete variable domain reads DTGVSQNPRHKITKRGQNVTFRCDPISEHNRLYWYRQTLGQGPEFLTYFQNEAQLEKSRLLSDRFSAERPKGSFSTLEIQRTEQGDSAMYLCASSFRVSYEQYFGPGTRLTVT.

The V call is TRBV19, the J call TRBJ2-2, with D possibly TRBD2 on 6 matching bases. Trimming removed 5 bases at V and 7 bases at J, with 17 bases between. CDR3 size: 15 residues. Per germline, CDR1 LNHDA and CDR2 SQIVND (reference sequence). The CDR3 DNA sequence: TGTGCCAGTAGTGTTGCCCGGAGGGCAGGCGGGGAGCTGTTTTTT. Translating it yields CASSVARRAGGELFF.

The chain is built from TRBV10-3 and TRBJ1-3; no clear D gene. CDR1 is ENHRY and CDR2 is SYGVKD in the germline V gene. The ends were cut back, 0 bases at V and 0 bases at J, with 9 bases in the middle. The CDR3 runs to 16 residues. CDR3 bases: TGTGCCATCAGTGAGTCATTTCAAGACTCTGGAAACACCATATATTTT. Translated, it gives CAISESFQDSGNTIYF.

The chain has TRBV6-5 and TRBJ1-6; 7 bases are shared with TRBD1. The germline gives CDR1 MNHEY, CDR2 SVGAGI. The CDR3 is 14 amino acids. The junction had 4 bases not matched to a gene; V was cut back by 6 bases and J by 5 bases. The CDR3: CASRSDRNNSPLHF. CDR3 nucleotides: TGTGCCAGCAGATCGGACAGGAATAATTCACCCCTCCACTTT.

Here the CDR3 DNA reads TGTGCCAGCAGTGAGGCCCCGGCCTACAATGAGCAGTTCTTC. It encodes CASSEAPAYNEQFF. The chain links TRBV6-1 to TRBJ2-1; D gene uncertain. The CDR3 is made up of 14 amino acids. CDR1 is MNHNS and CDR2 is SASEGT in the germline V gene. V was cut by 3 bases and J by 2 bases, with 8 bases left in between.

This chain connects TRBV19 to TRBJ1-5; D is unresolved. CDR1 and CDR2 from the germline V gene are LNHDA and SQIVND (reference sequence). The CDR3 is 13 amino acids. V was shortened by 7 bases and J by 0 bases, with 7 bases between the two germline ends. CDR3 sequence (DNA): TGTGCCAGTAACTCAGTTAGCAATCAGCCCCAGCATTTT. Its protein product is CASNSVSNQPQHF.

V usage is TRBV7-2 and J usage is TRBJ1-5; D remains ambiguous. CDR1 is SGHTA, CDR2 FQGNSA, per germline. CDR3 length: 13 amino acids. V shed 5 bases and J shed 4 bases, with 9 bases lying between them. This CDR3 is CASSLGDNQPQHF. CDR3 DNA: TGTGCCAGCAGCCTGGGTGATAATCAGCCCCAGCATTTT.

This CDR3 reads CASLGDQYNEQFF. The CDR3 DNA sequence: TGCGCCTCCCTGGGGGATCAGTACAATGAGCAGTTCTTC. The gene calls are TRBV5-1 and TRBJ2-1; either TRBD1 or TRBD2 may fit D (5 bases each). Germline V gives CDR1 SGHRS, CDR2 YFSETQ. The CDR3 runs to 13 residues. V gave up 10 bases and J gave up 4 bases, with 15 bases separating them.

This chain uses TRBV5-6 with TRBJ2-1, with 11 nucleotides matching TRBD1. This CDR3 has 19 residues. Germline CDR1 reads SGHDT; CDR2 reads YYEEEE. J gave up 1 base and V 4 bases, and 13 bases lay outside the gene matches. CDR3 residues: CASSPVWWGQGVSYNEQFF. The DNA of the CDR3 is TGTGCCAGCAGCCCCGTCTGGTGGGGACAGGGGGTATCCTACAATGAGCAGTTCTTC.

The chain combines TRBV7-9 with TRBJ2-1, with 7 bases fitting TRBD2. This CDR3 comprises 11 residues. The germline gives CDR1 SEHNR, CDR2 FQNEAQ (reference sequence). V lost 1 base and J lost 15; bases outside the gene matches: 3. The CDR3 is CASSLEGRGFF. The CDR3, as DNA: TGTGCCAGCAGCTTAGAGGGGAGGGGGTTCTTC.

This chain links TRBV6-6 with TRBJ1-6; 10 positions match TRBD1. The J segment lost 10 bases and the V segment lost 2 bases, leaving 8 bases of the junction unmatched. Germline CDR1 MNHNY, CDR2 SVGAGI (reference sequence). The CDR3 covers 16 residues. CDR3 nucleotide sequence: TGTGCCAGCAGTTACCCTACGACAGGGGGCCTCTCACCCCTCCACTTT. Its protein product is CASSYPTTGGLSPLHF.

The CDR3, as DNA: TGTGCCAGCAGCCCGCCGGACAGGGGGCTGAACACTGAAGCTTTCTTT. As protein: CASSPPDRGLNTEAFF. V is TRBV13 and J is TRBJ1-1; 11 nucleotides align to TRBD1. From germline, CDR1 is PRHDT and CDR2 FYEKMQ (reference sequence). V lost 5 bases and J lost 0; bases outside the gene matches: 5. The CDR3 contains 16 residues.

V is TRBV7-2 and J is TRBJ2-3; 10 nucleotides align to TRBD2. Germline-derived CDR1 and CDR2 are SGHTA and FQGNSA. With 2 bases clipped from V and 2 bases from J, the junction kept 4 bases outside the gene matches. The CDR3 has 16 amino acids. The CDR3: CASSLISGGSTDTQYF. Written as DNA, the CDR3 is TGTGCCAGCAGCTTAATTAGCGGGGGGTCCACAGATACGCAGTATTTT. The variable domain in full, with the rest retrieved from reference TRBV7-2 and TRBJ2-3, is GAGVSQSPSNKVTEKGKDVELRCDPISGHTALYWYRQSLGQGLEFLIYFQGNSAPDKSGLPSDRFSAERTGGSVSTLTIQRTQQEDSAVYLCASSLISGGSTDTQYFGPGTRLTVL.

This chain links TRBV5-6 with TRBJ2-5, with 10 bases lining up with TRBD1. The J segment lost 3 bases and the V segment lost 3 bases, leaving 5 bases of the junction unmatched. The CDR3 has 15 residues. Germline CDR1 SGHDT, CDR2 YYEEEE. Written as DNA, the CDR3 is TGTGCCAGCAGCTATAGTGGGACAGGGGAAGAGACCCAGTACTTC. Its protein is CASSYSGTGEETQYF.

The gene calls are TRBV7-7 and TRBJ2-2; 9 bases are shared with TRBD1. Germline V lookup: CDR1 SSHAT, CDR2 FNYEAQ (reference sequence). The CDR3 runs to 14 residues. The CDR3 DNA follows: TGTGCTAGCTCCCGGACAGGGGCAACCGGGGAGCTGTTTTTT. This codes for CASSRTGATGELFF. Filled out from reference TRBV7-7 and TRBJ2-2, the complete variable domain reads GAGVSQSPRYKVTKRGQDVTLRCDPISSHATLYWYQQALGQGPEFLTYFNYEAQPDKSGLPSDRFSAERPEGSISTLTIQRTEQRDSAMYRCASSRTGATGELFFGEGSRLTVL.

The gene calls are TRBV4-3 and TRBJ2-7; TRBD2 agrees at 7 bases. The CDR3 extends over 14 amino acids. From germline, CDR1 is LGHNA and CDR2 YSLEER. V trimming: 0 bases; J trimming: 2 bases; junction bases outside the gene matches: 1. CDR3: CASSQDGGAYEQYF. The DNA for the CDR3 is TGCGCCAGCAGCCAAGATGGGGGGGCCTACGAGCAGTACTTC.

This chain uses TRBV4-1 with TRBJ2-3, with 9 nucleotides matching TRBD1. The V gene's germline CDR1 is MGHRA and CDR2 YSYEKL. Trimming cost V 3 bases and J 4 bases; bases outside gene matches: 5. The CDR3 is made up of 15 amino acids. The chain's CDR3 is CASSQTGGVADTQYF. The CDR3 DNA reads as TGCGCCAGCAGCCAGACAGGGGGGGTTGCAGATACGCAGTATTTT.

V is TRBV6-1 and J is TRBJ2-7; D might be TRBD2 (5 bases). CDR3 size: 11 residues. Trimming took 7 bases from V and 7 from J, leaving 11 bases between them. Germline CDR1 reads MNHNS; CDR2 reads SASEGT. The CDR3 DNA reads TGTGCCAGCAAAGAGACGGGAGAGCAGTACTTC. Amino acid sequence: CASKETGEQYF.

The V and J genes are TRBV10-1 and TRBJ2-3; D is ambiguous. The V end was cut by 2 bases, the J end by 0 bases, with 9 bases between. Germline V gene data show CDR1 as WNHNN and CDR2 as SYGVQD (reference sequence). This CDR3 is built from 15 residues. CDR3 sequence reads: CASSERVTSTDTQYF. The DNA for the CDR3 is TGCGCCAGCAGTGAGAGGGTAACTAGCACAGATACGCAGTATTTT.

The CDR3: CASSHIPIRTGGADGYTF. In nucleotides, the CDR3 is TGCGCCAGCAGCCATATTCCAATCCGGACAGGGGGCGCGGATGGCTACACCTTC. This chain joins TRBV4-1 and TRBJ1-2; TRBD1 matches 11 bases. The CDR3 has 18 amino acids. The J segment lost 6 bases and the V segment lost 3 bases, leaving 15 bases of the junction unmatched. Germline assignment: CDR1 MGHRA and CDR2 YSYEKL.

This clone appeared a single time. The CDR3 bases are TGTGCCAGCACCGAGACCATAGGTATCGCAGATACGCAGTATTTT. It codes for CASTETIGIADTQYF. V and J are TRBV9 and TRBJ2-3; D is unclear. Trimming cost V 6 bases and J 4 bases, with 18 bases left between them. The CDR3 loop spans 15 amino acids. Germline CDR1 and CDR2: SGDLS and YYNGEE. The full variable domain, rest sourced from reference TRBV9 and TRBJ2-3, is DSGVTQTPKHLITATGQRVTLRCSPRSGDLSVYWYQQSLDQGLQFLIQYYNGEERAKGNILERFSAQQFPDLHSELNLSSLELGDSALYFCASTETIGIADTQYFGPGTRLTVL.

As concerns this clone: The germline gene is not matched at one end of the junction; a read error may be the cause. The V call is TRBV2, the J call TRBJ2-3, with D possibly TRBD1 on 6 matching bases. The CDR3 runs to 15 residues. CDR1 SNHLY and CDR2 FYNNEI come from the germline V gene. The CDR3 DNA follows: TGTGCCAGCAGTAGACGGGACACTCGCACGGATACGCAGTATTTT. Translated, it gives CASSRRDTRTDTQYF.

The V call is TRBV28, the J call TRBJ1-5; TRBD1 agrees at 9 bases. CDR3 length: 16 amino acids. V gave up 6 bases and J gave up 5 bases; unmatched junction bases: 11. Germline CDR1 MDHEN, CDR2 SYDVKM. CDR3 sequence: CASSTGQGYGDQPQHF. In DNA, the CDR3 is TGTGCCAGCAGCACGGGACAGGGTTACGGAGATCAGCCCCAGCATTTT.